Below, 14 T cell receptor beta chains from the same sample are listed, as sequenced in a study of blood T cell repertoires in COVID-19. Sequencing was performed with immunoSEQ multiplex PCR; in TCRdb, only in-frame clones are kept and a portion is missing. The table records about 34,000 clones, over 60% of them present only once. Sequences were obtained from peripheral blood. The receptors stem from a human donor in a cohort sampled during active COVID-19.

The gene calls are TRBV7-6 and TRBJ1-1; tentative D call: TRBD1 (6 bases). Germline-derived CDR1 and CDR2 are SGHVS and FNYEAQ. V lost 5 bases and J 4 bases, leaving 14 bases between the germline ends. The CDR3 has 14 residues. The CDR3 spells CASSAITGTTEAFF. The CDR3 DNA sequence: TGTGCCAGCAGCGCGATCACAGGGACCACTGAAGCTTTCTTT.

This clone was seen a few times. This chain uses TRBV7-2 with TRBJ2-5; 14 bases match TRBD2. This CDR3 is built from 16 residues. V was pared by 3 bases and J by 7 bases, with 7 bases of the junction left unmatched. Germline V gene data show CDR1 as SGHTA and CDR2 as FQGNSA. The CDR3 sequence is CASSFGTSGSLGTQYF. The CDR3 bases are TGTGCCAGCAGCTTCGGGACTAGCGGGAGTTTAGGGACCCAGTACTTC.

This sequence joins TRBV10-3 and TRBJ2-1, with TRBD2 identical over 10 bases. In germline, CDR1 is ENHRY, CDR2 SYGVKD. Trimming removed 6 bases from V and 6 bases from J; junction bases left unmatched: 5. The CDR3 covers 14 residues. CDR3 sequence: CAISRTSGSNEQFF. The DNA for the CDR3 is TGTGCCATCAGCCGGACTAGCGGCAGCAATGAGCAGTTCTTC.

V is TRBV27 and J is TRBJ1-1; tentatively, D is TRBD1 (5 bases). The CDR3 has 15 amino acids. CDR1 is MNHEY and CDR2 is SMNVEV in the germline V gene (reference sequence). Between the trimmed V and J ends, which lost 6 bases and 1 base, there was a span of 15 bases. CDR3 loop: CASSSSKGWNTEAFF. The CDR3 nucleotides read TGTGCCAGCAGCAGCTCCAAGGGGTGGAACACTGAAGCTTTCTTT.

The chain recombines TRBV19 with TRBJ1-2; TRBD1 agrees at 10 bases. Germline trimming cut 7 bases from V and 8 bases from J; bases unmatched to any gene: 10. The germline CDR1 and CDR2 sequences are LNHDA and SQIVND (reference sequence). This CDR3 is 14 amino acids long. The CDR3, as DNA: TGTGCCAGTAATCTGGGACAGGGGTCTGGCGGCTACACCTTC. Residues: CASNLGQGSGGYTF.

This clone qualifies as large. The CDR3 loop reads CASTQGLAGVGEQYF. CDR3 DNA sequence: TGTGCCAGTACCCAAGGACTAGCGGGAGTAGGCGAGCAGTACTTC. The chain is built from TRBV19 and TRBJ2-7, with 13 positions matching TRBD2. Germline V CDR1 and CDR2: LNHDA, SQIVND (reference sequence). V lost 7 bases and J lost 6; bases outside the gene matches: 9. CDR3 length: 15 amino acids.

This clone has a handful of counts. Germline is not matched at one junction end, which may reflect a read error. The CDR3 nucleotides read TGTGCCAGCAGTGAAGGCTCCTTTCCACTCTTC. As protein: CASSEGSFPLF. This chain joins TRBV2 and TRBJ2-7; D uncertain. Per the germline V gene, CDR1 is SNHLY and CDR2 is FYNNEI. The CDR3 covers 11 residues.

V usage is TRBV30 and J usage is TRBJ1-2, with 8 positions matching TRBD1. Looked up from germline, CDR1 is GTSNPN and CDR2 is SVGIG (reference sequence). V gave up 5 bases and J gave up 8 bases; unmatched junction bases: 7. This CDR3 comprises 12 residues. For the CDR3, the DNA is TGTGCCTGGGCGACAGGGGCGCGGGGCTACACCTTC. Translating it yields CAWATGARGYTF.

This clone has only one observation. The DNA of the CDR3 is TGTGCCAGCAGCTTACTCACAGGGGGTGAGCAGTTCTTC. Translation: CASSLLTGGEQFF. V is TRBV7-3 and J is TRBJ2-1; 8 nucleotides agree with TRBD1. This CDR3 has 13 amino acids. Per the germline V gene, CDR1 is SGHTA and CDR2 is FQGTGA. The V and J ends lost 2 bases and 9 bases, in that order; junction bases with no gene match: 3. Full variable domain (remainder filled in from reference TRBV7-3 and TRBJ2-1): GAGVSQTPSNKVTEKGKYVELRCDPISGHTALYWYRQSLGQGPEFLIYFQGTGAADDSGLPNDRFFAVRPEGSVSTLKIQRTERGDSAVYLCASSLLTGGEQFFGPGTRLTVL.

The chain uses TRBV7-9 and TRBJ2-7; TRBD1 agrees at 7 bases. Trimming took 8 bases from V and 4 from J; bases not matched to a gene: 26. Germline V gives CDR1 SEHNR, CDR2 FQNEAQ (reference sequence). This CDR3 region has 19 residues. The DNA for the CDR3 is TGTGCCAGCTCTCAGGGGGATCACACACAATATGCGGCAACGTACGAGCAGTACTTC. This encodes CASSQGDHTQYAATYEQYF.

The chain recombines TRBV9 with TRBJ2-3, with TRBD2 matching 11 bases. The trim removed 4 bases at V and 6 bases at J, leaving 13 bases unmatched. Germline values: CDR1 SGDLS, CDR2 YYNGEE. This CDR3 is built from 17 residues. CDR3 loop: CASSPSSGGGPLDTQYF. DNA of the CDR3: TGTGCCAGCAGCCCGAGTAGCGGGGGGGGGCCGCTTGATACGCAGTATTTT.

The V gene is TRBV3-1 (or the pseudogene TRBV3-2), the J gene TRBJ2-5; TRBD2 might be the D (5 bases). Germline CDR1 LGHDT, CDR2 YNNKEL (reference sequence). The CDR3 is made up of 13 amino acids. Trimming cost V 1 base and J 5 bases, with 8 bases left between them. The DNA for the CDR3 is TGTGCCAGCAGCCAAGGCGGCGGGGAGACCCAGTACTTC. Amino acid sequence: CASSQGGGETQYF.

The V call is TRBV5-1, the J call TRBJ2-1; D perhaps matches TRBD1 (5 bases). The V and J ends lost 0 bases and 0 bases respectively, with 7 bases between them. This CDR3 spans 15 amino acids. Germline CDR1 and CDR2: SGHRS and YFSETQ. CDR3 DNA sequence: TGCGCCAGCAGCTTGGGGGGCCTCTCCTACAATGAGCAGTTCTTC. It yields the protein CASSLGGLSYNEQFF.

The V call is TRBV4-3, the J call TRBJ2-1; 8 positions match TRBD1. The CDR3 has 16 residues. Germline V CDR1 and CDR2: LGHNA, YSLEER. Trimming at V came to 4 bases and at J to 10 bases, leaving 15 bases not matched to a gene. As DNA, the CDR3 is TGCGCCAGCAGCCCCTTTGTAGGACAGGGAATACCCGAGCAGTTCTTC. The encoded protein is CASSPFVGQGIPEQFF.